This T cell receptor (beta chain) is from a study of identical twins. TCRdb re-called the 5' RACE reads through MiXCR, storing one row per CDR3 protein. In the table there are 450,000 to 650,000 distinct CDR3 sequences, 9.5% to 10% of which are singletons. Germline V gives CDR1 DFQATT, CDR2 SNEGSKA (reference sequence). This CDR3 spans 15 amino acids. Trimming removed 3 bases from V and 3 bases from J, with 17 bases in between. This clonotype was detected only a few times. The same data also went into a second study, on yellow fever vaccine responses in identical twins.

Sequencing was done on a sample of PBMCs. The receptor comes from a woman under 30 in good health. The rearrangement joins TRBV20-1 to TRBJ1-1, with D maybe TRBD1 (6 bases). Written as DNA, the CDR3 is TGCAGTGCTAGCCGAAGCGGGGGCGCGGACACTGAAGCTTTCTTT. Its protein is CSASRSGGADTEAFF.